The 28 T cell receptor beta chains in this list originate from one sample, sequenced in a study of T cell responses to AZD1222 COVID-19 vaccine (dated by TCRdb to the early 2020s). Library construction relied on the immunoSEQ multiplex PCR assay. In TCRdb, the immuneACCESS table is reduced to in-frame sequences with V and J assigned. These tables do not hold every clone; where another copy was compared, an unresolved V gene accounts for under half, and the others remain unexplained. Within this sample are about 110,000 clones, with 94% of them counted one time only. Jointly, the top ten make up about 3% of the sample. This sample's time point label indicates: about 28 days (+/-7) after the second vaccine dose. Sequencing used peripheral blood, obtained 28 days after the second AZD1222 dose. The receptors here all came from an adult who received the AZD1222 COVID-19 vaccine.

This clone has just one count. The CDR3 sequence: CASSFSDRGGRETQYF. The DNA of the CDR3 is TGCGCCAGCAGCTTTAGCGACAGGGGAGGTCGAGAGACCCAGTACTTC. The chain couples TRBV5-1 to TRBJ2-5; 8 nucleotides align to TRBD1. This CDR3 contains 16 residues. V lost 2 bases, J lost 4 bases, and 10 bases stayed unmatched. The germline CDR1 and CDR2 sequences are SGHRS and YFSETQ.

The rearrangement uses TRBV5-1 and TRBJ1-1, with a weak D call TRBD1 (6 bases). The germline V gene has CDR1 SGHRS and CDR2 YFSETQ. The CDR3 runs to 15 residues. The V gene lost 1 base and the J gene lost 2 bases, with 12 bases spanning the gap. The CDR3 coding sequence is TGCGCCAGCAGCTTGTATAGGACAGATAACACTGAAGCTTTCTTT. As protein: CASSLYRTDNTEAFF.

The CDR3 spells CAISADRESGELFF. Written as DNA, the CDR3 is TGTGCCATCAGCGCGGACAGGGAGAGCGGGGAGCTGTTTTTT. The chain recombines TRBV10-3 with TRBJ2-2; 8 bases agree with TRBD1. Germline assignment: CDR1 ENHRY and CDR2 SYGVKD. The CDR3 has 14 residues. V shed 6 bases and J 7 bases; nucleotides not matched to a gene: 7.

The rearrangement joins TRBV25-1 to TRBJ2-1, with 10 bases aligning to TRBD2. V dropped 9 bases and J dropped 5; count of bases not matched to a gene: 13. This CDR3 spans 16 amino acids. Germline CDR1 and CDR2: MGHDK and SYGVNS. In DNA, the CDR3 is TGTGCCAGTTCACTATCCGGGACTAGCGTTAACAATGAGCAGTTCTTC. Translating gives CASSLSGTSVNNEQFF.

The CDR3 sequence: CASSFIIGGAAGNTIYF. CDR3 DNA: TGTGCCAGCAGCTTTATTATAGGAGGGGCGGCCGGAAACACCATATATTTT. The V and J genes are TRBV5-5 and TRBJ1-3, with D possibly TRBD1 on 5 matching bases. V was trimmed by 2 bases and J by 4 bases, leaving 19 bases between them. The CDR3 runs 17 residues. Germline CDR1 is SGHKS and CDR2 is YYEKEE (reference sequence).

The chain employs TRBV2 and TRBJ1-1; D is unclear. The CDR3 has 13 residues. V dropped 6 bases and J dropped 7 bases, with 15 bases sitting between them. Germline V gives CDR1 SNHLY, CDR2 FYNNEI. The CDR3 DNA reads TGTGCCAGCAGCCCGACCCGAAATCTTGAAGCTTTCTTT. Translation: CASSPTRNLEAFF.

This chain links TRBV12-3 or TRBV12-4 with TRBJ1-1; TRBD1 might be the D (6 bases). CDR3 size: 13 residues. The V gene lost 5 bases and the J gene lost 10 bases, with 17 bases spanning the gap. The CDR3 region has the DNA TGTGCCAGCAGTCTGGACAGCCCGGAGGGAGCTTTCTTT. Its translation: CASSLDSPEGAFF.

The chain carries TRBV6-5 and TRBJ1-2; 8 bases align to TRBD1. The CDR3 contains 14 residues. V gave up 7 bases and J gave up 4 bases; unmatched junction bases: 8. Germline lookup yields CDR1 MNHEY and CDR2 SVGAGI. The CDR3, as DNA: TGTGCCAGCACCATACAGGGGGACCCCTATGGCTACACCTTC. It yields the protein CASTIQGDPYGYTF.

As regards this clone: One end of the junction is discordant with germline, which a read error may explain. The J gene is TRBJ2-7, the V gene TRBV2; D uncertain. CDR1 and CDR2 from the germline V gene are SNHLY and FYNNEI. The CDR3 covers 13 residues. CDR3 DNA: TGTGCCAGCAGTCCTCCCCCCTCCGACGAGCAGTACTTC. This sequence encodes CASSPPPSDEQYF.

The chain is built from TRBV2 and TRBJ2-1; D call uncertain. The CDR3 loop spans 13 amino acids. Trimming cost V 7 bases and J 11 bases, with 18 bases left between them. CDR1 and CDR2 from the germline V gene are SNHLY and FYNNEI. CDR3 sequence reads: CASTEETTSQQFF. The CDR3 DNA reads TGTGCCAGCACTGAGGAAACAACTTCACAGCAGTTCTTC.

The chain carries TRBV6-6 and TRBJ1-4, with D hard to call. V was cut by 2 bases and J by 6 bases, with 13 bases left in between. This CDR3 region has 15 residues. Germline values: CDR1 MNHNY, CDR2 SVGAGI (reference sequence). The CDR3 spells CASSYVGPADEKLFF. CDR3 nucleotide sequence: TGTGCCAGCAGTTACGTAGGACCCGCGGATGAAAAACTGTTTTTT.

V and J are TRBV14 and TRBJ2-7; D not certain. This CDR3 comprises 13 residues. Germline values: CDR1 SGHDN, CDR2 FVKESK. V was trimmed by 1 base and J by 6 bases, leaving 10 bases between them. The CDR3 DNA reads TGTGCCAGCAGCCAAGGGCCCTTTTCCGAGCAGTACTTC. This translates into CASSQGPFSEQYF. Together with reference TRBV14 and TRBJ2-7, the CDR3 gives the full variable domain: EAGVTQFPSHSVIEKGQTVTLRCDPISGHDNLYWYRRVMGKEIKFLLHFVKESKQDESGMPNNRFLAERTGGTYSTLKVQPAELEDSGVYFCASSQGPFSEQYFGPGTRLTVT.

The chain recombines TRBV7-7 with TRBJ2-1, with D possibly matching TRBD2 (6 bases). The germline CDR1 and CDR2 sequences are SSHAT and FNYEAQ (reference sequence). The CDR3 spans 16 residues. Trimming cost V 1 base and J 5 bases, with 15 bases left between them. For the CDR3, the DNA is TGTGCCAGCAGCTTAGGGGGCGGGGCTGAGCACAATGAGCAGTTCTTC. It codes for CASSLGGGAEHNEQFF.

The chain joins TRBV6-5 to TRBJ2-7, with D perhaps matching TRBD1 (5 bases). Germline V gene lookup returns CDR1 MNHEY and CDR2 SVGAGI. This CDR3 has 14 residues. Trimming stripped 2 bases from V and 3 bases from J, with 11 bases between. The CDR3 DNA sequence: TGTGCCAGCAGTTACCCCGACAGAAACTACGAGCAGTACTTC. Encoded protein: CASSYPDRNYEQYF.

This chain uses TRBV10-3 with TRBJ1-2, with 9 bases matching TRBD1. CDR3 length: 16 residues. V shed 3 bases, J shed 2 bases, and the junction held 7 bases outside the gene matches. Germline V gene lookup returns CDR1 ENHRY and CDR2 SYGVKD. CDR3 sequence reads: CAISDTGGGRNYGYTF. CDR3 nucleotide sequence: TGTGCCATCAGTGATACAGGGGGCGGTCGGAACTATGGCTACACCTTC.

The genes are TRBV29-1 and TRBJ2-2; tentative D call: TRBD2 (6 bases). Trimming removed 7 bases from V and 1 base from J, with 10 bases in between. Per germline, CDR1 SQVTM and CDR2 ANQGSEA. CDR3 length: 13 residues. The chain's CDR3 is CSAWDLNTGELFF. The CDR3 region has the DNA TGCAGCGCCTGGGACTTGAACACCGGGGAGCTGTTTTTT.

The chain joins TRBV5-1 to TRBJ1-6; D unclear. Germline CDR1 SGHRS, CDR2 YFSETQ. Trimming cost V 0 bases and J 11 bases, with 9 bases left between them. The CDR3 spans 13 residues. Here the CDR3 reads CASSLGVMAPLHF. CDR3 nucleotides: TGCGCCAGCAGCTTGGGGGTTATGGCACCCCTCCACTTT. The full variable domain, its missing parts supplied by reference TRBV5-1 and TRBJ1-6, is KAGVTQTPRYLIKTRGQQVTLSCSPISGHRSVSWYQQTPGQGLQFLFEYFSETQRNKGNFPGRFSGRQFSNSRSEMNVSTLELGDSALYLCASSLGVMAPLHFGNGTRLTVT.

The chain employs TRBV27 and TRBJ2-5; 10 positions agree with TRBD1. Germline values: CDR1 MNHEY, CDR2 SMNVEV (reference sequence). This CDR3 contains 16 residues. V shed 4 bases and J 1 base; nucleotides not matched to a gene: 6. In nucleotides, the CDR3 is TGTGCCAGCAGTTCGCCCGGACAGGGGGTCCAAGAGACCCAGTACTTC. It is translated as CASSSPGQGVQETQYF.

The chain joins TRBV4-1 to TRBJ1-6; D remains ambiguous. The CDR3 runs to 16 residues. CDR1 and CDR2 (germline): MGHRA, YSYEKL. V lost 0 bases and J lost 9, with 15 bases in between. The CDR3 nucleotides read TGCGCCAGCAGCCAAGATCGGCAAGGTCCGACTTCACCCCTCCACTTT. As protein: CASSQDRQGPTSPLHF.

This chain connects TRBV7-9 to TRBJ1-1, with a possible D match to TRBD1 (5 bases). CDR1 is SEHNR and CDR2 is FQNEAQ in the germline V gene (reference sequence). Trimming removed 6 bases at V and 6 bases at J, with 11 bases between. The CDR3 is 12 amino acids. The CDR3 loop is CASSPGGAEAFF. The CDR3 DNA reads TGTGCCAGCAGTCCTGGGGGGGCTGAAGCTTTCTTT.

This sequence joins TRBV27 and TRBJ2-1; either TRBD1 or TRBD2 may supply D (7 bases each). This CDR3 is built from 14 residues. V shed 3 bases and J shed 7 bases, with 13 bases lying between them. In germline, CDR1 is MNHEY, CDR2 SMNVEV (reference sequence). This chain's CDR3 is CASSFQGGLNEQFF. CDR3 in DNA: TGTGCCAGCAGTTTTCAGGGGGGGCTAAATGAGCAGTTCTTC.

The chain links TRBV9 to TRBJ2-6; TRBD1 aligns across 7 bases. The germline CDR1 and CDR2 sequences are SGDLS and YYNGEE. The CDR3 totals 16 residues. V trimming: 4 bases; J trimming: 4 bases; junction bases outside the gene matches: 8. The CDR3 sequence is CASSQTGPKGANVLTF. CDR3 nucleotides: TGTGCCAGCAGCCAGACAGGGCCCAAGGGGGCCAACGTCCTGACTTTC.

The CDR3 bases are TGCGCCAGCAGTCACCCGGCGTGGGAGCAGTACTTC. Translating it yields CASSHPAWEQYF. The V and J genes are TRBV23-1 and TRBJ2-7; no firm D call. TRBV23-1 is given ORF status, its function remaining uncertain. V shed 3 bases and J shed 7 bases, with 10 bases lying between them. The CDR3 is made up of 12 amino acids.

The V gene is TRBV12-3 or TRBV12-4, the J gene TRBJ1-4; D not resolved. Trimming shortened V by 6 bases and J by 5 bases, and 10 bases separated the two germline ends. The CDR3 has 13 amino acids. CDR3 nucleotides: TGTGCCAGCAGAGAACCAGTAAATGAAAAACTGTTTTTT. Protein sequence: CASREPVNEKLFF.

The chain has TRBV10-1 and TRBJ1-1; D may be TRBD1 (5 bases). Per the germline V gene, CDR1 is WNHNN and CDR2 is SYGVQD (reference sequence). The ends were cut back, 8 bases at V and 2 bases at J, with 12 bases in the middle. The CDR3 covers 13 residues. This CDR3 is CASQLTGNTEAFF. The CDR3, as DNA: TGCGCCAGCCAGCTAACAGGAAACACTGAAGCTTTCTTT.

This CDR3 is CASSDTSGGQGLSSYEQYF. The CDR3 DNA sequence: TGTGCCAGCAGTGATACCAGCGGGGGCCAGGGACTTAGCTCCTACGAGCAGTACTTC. J is TRBJ2-7 and V is TRBV2; 8 nucleotides match TRBD2. This CDR3 spans 19 amino acids. Germline V gene data show CDR1 as SNHLY and CDR2 as FYNNEI. V shed 3 bases, J shed 0 bases, and the junction held 16 bases outside the gene matches.

This clone has just a few counts. The V gene is TRBV6-5, the J gene TRBJ1-4; D gene unclear. This CDR3 has 13 amino acids. V lost 10 bases and J 4 bases, leaving 13 bases between the germline ends. CDR1 is MNHEY, CDR2 SVGAGI, per germline. CDR3 sequence (DNA): TGTGCCACCTCCACCGGTTTTAATGAAAAACTGTTTTTT. Protein sequence: CATSTGFNEKLFF.

The chain recombines TRBV4-1 with TRBJ2-1, with D uncertain. This CDR3 contains 18 residues. V lost 0 bases and J lost 0, with 15 bases in between. The germline gives CDR1 MGHRA, CDR2 YSYEKL. CDR3 DNA: TGCGCCAGCAGCCAAGAACACCGTGTTCGCTCCTCCTACAATGAGCAGTTCTTC. Amino acid sequence: CASSQEHRVRSSYNEQFF.